This passage covers 23 T cell receptor beta chains from one sample sequenced in a study of CD4 T cells in relation to SARS-CoV-2 and coronaviruses. TCRdb's copy holds only in-frame clones and misses some; the assay was immunoSEQ multiplex PCR. Found here are 40,000 or so clones, 80% to 90% of them singletons; the top ten hold approximately 3.1%. The sequenced material came from memory CD4+ T cells from PBMCs. All receptors come from an adult with COVID-19.

The chain employs TRBV3-1 (or the pseudogene TRBV3-2) and TRBJ1-3; D is unclear. Germline CDR1 is LGHDT and CDR2 is YNNKEL (reference sequence). Trimming stripped 7 bases from V and 6 bases from J, with 10 bases between. CDR3 length: 12 residues. The CDR3 DNA is TGTGCCAGCACCACCGGGGAAAACACCATATATTTT. Its translation is CASTTGENTIYF.

This rearrangement joins TRBV6-1 to TRBJ1-2, with D perhaps TRBD1 (5 bases). Germline-derived CDR1 and CDR2 are MNHNS and SASEGT. This CDR3 is 15 amino acids long. V dropped 0 bases and J dropped 0 bases, with 8 bases sitting between them. This CDR3 is CASSEAGQTNYGYTF. CDR3 coding DNA: TGTGCCAGCAGTGAAGCGGGGCAAACTAACTATGGCTACACCTTC.

In its sample, this clone was seen a few times. The chain carries TRBV2 and TRBJ2-1, with 8 nucleotides matching TRBD2. V dropped 0 bases and J dropped 0; count of bases not matched to a gene: 7. In germline, CDR1 is SNHLY, CDR2 FYNNEI. The CDR3 extends over 18 amino acids. CDR3 in DNA: TGTGCCAGCAGTGAAGCGATGACTAGCGAGAGCTCCTACAATGAGCAGTTCTTC. This codes for CASSEAMTSESSYNEQFF. Full variable domain (remainder filled in from reference TRBV2 and TRBJ2-1): EPEVTQTPSHQVTQMGQEVILRCVPISNHLYFYWYRQILGQKVEFLVSFYNNEISEKSEIFDDQFSVERPDGSNFTLKIRSTKLEDSAMYFCASSEAMTSESSYNEQFFGPGTRLTVL.

By frequency in the sample, this clone is medium-sized (0.01 to 0.1%). This chain links TRBV12-3 or TRBV12-4 with TRBJ2-1; D unclear. The CDR3 length is 13 residues. V dropped 7 bases and J dropped 0 bases, with 7 bases sitting between them. CDR3 DNA: TGTGCCAGCACTCCCAGCTCCTACAATGAGCAGTTCTTC. This sequence encodes CASTPSSYNEQFF.

The rearrangement joins TRBV29-1 to TRBJ2-1; 13 bases fit TRBD2. J lost 5 bases, V lost 6 bases, and 13 bases had no gene match. The CDR3 covers 17 residues. Germline CDR1 SQVTM, CDR2 ANQGSEA. This chain's CDR3 is CSVKRTSGSLSHNEQFF. DNA of the CDR3: TGCAGCGTCAAACGGACTAGCGGGAGCCTTTCTCACAATGAGCAGTTCTTC.

The chain couples TRBV4-1 to TRBJ2-7; D gene ambiguous. The germline V gene has CDR1 MGHRA and CDR2 YSYEKL. The CDR3 is 14 residues long. The germline V and J ends were trimmed by 0 bases and 3 bases, with 9 bases remaining between them. In DNA form, the CDR3 reads TGCGCCAGCAGCCAAGAGAGTGGAAGCTACGAGCAGTACTTC. Translated: CASSQESGSYEQYF.

This rearrangement joins TRBV2 to TRBJ2-7; 10 nucleotides align to TRBD2. This CDR3 spans 15 amino acids. V was clipped by 4 bases and J by 0 bases; unmatched bases: 3. From germline, CDR1 is SNHLY and CDR2 FYNNEI. The CDR3 nucleotides read TGTGCCAGCAGTGGGACTAGCGGTAACTCCTACGAGCAGTACTTC. Translating it yields CASSGTSGNSYEQYF.

V gene TRBV3-1 (or the pseudogene TRBV3-2) combines with J gene TRBJ2-1; D is possibly TRBD2 (6 bases). The CDR3 totals 15 residues. The germline CDR1 and CDR2 sequences are LGHDT and YNNKEL (reference sequence). V lost 0 bases and J lost 9, with 15 bases in between. In DNA form, the CDR3 reads TGTGCCAGCAGCCAAGATTGGGGACTTCCTCGTGAGCAGTTCTTC. Amino acids: CASSQDWGLPREQFF.

The chain combines TRBV3-1 (or the pseudogene TRBV3-2) with TRBJ1-3; D is perhaps TRBD1 (5 bases). The germline CDR1 and CDR2 sequences are LGHDT and YNNKEL (reference sequence). V lost 7 bases and J 10 bases, leaving 26 bases between the germline ends. This CDR3 has 16 residues. CDR3 DNA sequence: TGTGCCAGCAAATCCCAGAGGGGATGGAAACAGAAGACCATATATTTT. Its translation: CASKSQRGWKQKTIYF.

This clone came up once. The gene calls are TRBV18 and TRBJ2-7, with 9 positions matching TRBD1. CDR3 size: 15 residues. V lost 0 bases and J lost 1; bases outside the gene matches: 1. The germline gives CDR1 KGHSH, CDR2 LQKENI. The chain's CDR3 is CASSPPDRGSYEQYF. CDR3 coding DNA: TGTGCCAGCTCACCACCAGACAGGGGGTCCTACGAGCAGTACTTC.

The chain joins TRBV2 to TRBJ2-1; perhaps TRBD1 as D (6 bases). The germline V gene encodes CDR1 SNHLY and CDR2 FYNNEI. Trimming removed 6 bases at V and 7 bases at J, with 10 bases between. This CDR3 contains 12 residues. The CDR3 DNA is TGTGCCAGCAGGGATACAGGGAATGAGCAGTTCTTC. This sequence encodes CASRDTGNEQFF.

The chain carries TRBV19 and TRBJ2-1, with 10 bases fitting TRBD2. The CDR3 has 19 residues. Germline assignment: CDR1 LNHDA and CDR2 SQIVND (reference sequence). The ends lost 4 bases at V and 0 bases at J; junction bases unmatched: 12. CDR3 sequence reads: CASSTTPKTSGLSYNEQFF. The DNA of the CDR3 is TGTGCCAGTAGTACAACCCCGAAGACTAGCGGGCTCTCCTACAATGAGCAGTTCTTC.

The V and J genes are TRBV28 and TRBJ2-5; TRBD1 matches 9 bases. This CDR3 has 17 residues. The ends lost 6 bases at V and 5 bases at J; junction bases unmatched: 16. Germline values: CDR1 MDHEN, CDR2 SYDVKM. CDR3 protein: CASSWRTGATFGETQYF. The CDR3 coding sequence is TGTGCCAGCAGCTGGCGGACAGGGGCTACGTTTGGGGAGACCCAGTACTTC. Supplemented by reference TRBV28 and TRBJ2-5, the full variable domain reads DVKVTQSSRYLVKRTGEKVFLECVQDMDHENMFWYRQDPGLGLRLIYFSYDVKMKEKGDIPEGYSVSREKKERFSLILESASTNQTSMYLCASSWRTGATFGETQYFGPGTRLLVL.

V usage is TRBV21-1 and J usage is TRBJ1-5. TRBV21-1 has pseudogene status. The CDR3 runs 16 residues. CDR3 in DNA: TGTGCCAGCAGCAAAAGAGGATTTAGGAAGGCCAGGCCCCAGCATTTT. It specifies CASSKRGFRKARPQHF.

This chain links TRBV6-2 or TRBV6-3 with TRBJ2-5; the D gene could be TRBD1 or TRBD2 (5 bases each). Germline CDR1 is MNHEY and CDR2 is SVGEGT. With 5 bases removed from V and 5 bases from J, the gap between germline ends came to 18 bases. The CDR3 is made up of 15 amino acids. DNA of the CDR3: TGTGCCAGCAGTACAACCGGGGACCTCAGGGAGACCCAGTACTTC. This codes for CASSTTGDLRETQYF.

This chain uses TRBV29-1 with TRBJ2-5; no clear D. Germline assignment: CDR1 SQVTM and CDR2 ANQGSEA. V lost 7 bases and J 1 base, leaving 10 bases between the germline ends. The CDR3 sequence is 12 residues long. The DNA for the CDR3 is TGCAGCGCTTACAGCGTCCAAGAGACCCAGTACTTC. Translated, it gives CSAYSVQETQYF.

Only one count was recorded for this clone. The rearrangement uses TRBV6-1 and TRBJ1-5, with D uncertain. CDR3 length: 14 residues. V was shortened by 2 bases and J by 7 bases, with 12 bases between the two germline ends. Germline loops: CDR1 MNHNS, CDR2 SASEGT. CDR3 sequence: CASSERWEAQPQHF. CDR3 in DNA: TGTGCCAGCAGTGAAAGATGGGAGGCCCAGCCCCAGCATTTT.

The rearrangement links TRBV7-9 to TRBJ2-1, with D perhaps assigned TRBD1 or TRBD2 (5 bases each). CDR3 length: 13 amino acids. Germline V lookup: CDR1 SEHNR, CDR2 FQNEAQ (reference sequence). Trimming took off 4 bases at V and 10 bases at J, with 14 bases between the two ends. The CDR3, as DNA: TGTGCCAGCAGCTCTGGGACCTTCGGGGAGCAGTTCTTC. Translation: CASSSGTFGEQFF.

This chain connects TRBV19 to TRBJ2-2, with D maybe TRBD2 (5 bases). V lost 1 base and J 6 bases, leaving 15 bases between the germline ends. Germline V gives CDR1 LNHDA, CDR2 SQIVND (reference sequence). The CDR3 has 16 amino acids. The CDR3 region is CASSIGSRNGAGELFF. In nucleotides, the CDR3 is TGTGCCAGTAGTATAGGTAGCCGGAACGGGGCCGGGGAGCTGTTTTTT.

V and J are TRBV2 and TRBJ2-6; 9 bases agree with TRBD2. The V segment lost 0 bases and the J segment 1 base; nucleotides outside the gene matches: 4. The CDR3 covers 18 residues. Germline CDR1 is SNHLY and CDR2 is FYNNEI. The CDR3 nucleotides are TGTGCCAGCAGTGAAGCGTTAGCGGGAGCATCTGGGGCCAACGTCCTGACTTTC. Its protein is CASSEALAGASGANVLTF.

This sequence joins TRBV29-1 and TRBJ1-1; D gene unclear. Per germline, CDR1 SQVTM and CDR2 ANQGSEA. This CDR3 has 13 amino acids. Trimming left V 0 bases short and J 0 bases short, with 5 bases between. CDR3 DNA sequence: TGCAGCGTTGAAGAATCTGTGAACACTGAAGCTTTCTTT. This sequence encodes CSVEESVNTEAFF.

CDR3 residues: CASSGGEASTQYF. As DNA, the CDR3 is TGTGCCAGCAGTGGCGGAGAGGCCAGTACGCAGTATTTT. The chain links TRBV2 to TRBJ2-3; no firm D call. V lost 4 bases and J lost 8, with 13 bases in between. Germline-derived CDR1 and CDR2 are SNHLY and FYNNEI. CDR3 length: 13 amino acids.

V gene TRBV28 combines with J gene TRBJ1-2, with D tentatively TRBD1 (5 bases). This CDR3 spans 15 amino acids. Germline assignment: CDR1 MDHEN and CDR2 SYDVKM. Between the trimmed V and J ends, which lost 5 bases and 1 base, there was a span of 14 bases. In nucleotides, the CDR3 is TGTGCCAGCAGTCCCGCGGGGGGATATAACTATGGCTACACCTTC. This gives the protein CASSPAGGYNYGYTF.